The entry that follows covers one T cell receptor beta chain sequence. These data come from a study of glioma-infiltrating T cells after dendritic cell vaccination. In the study overall: Dendritic cell vaccination trial patients had either newly diagnosed or recurrent glioblastoma. The vaccine used monocyte-derived dendritic cells pulsed overnight with autologous tumor lysate.

Germline values: CDR1 SGHRS, CDR2 YFSETQ. V shed 4 bases, J shed 3 bases, and the junction held 8 bases outside the gene matches. This CDR3 has 15 residues. The PCR used 60 V beta and 13 J beta primers. TCRdb's table, derived via immunoSEQ multiplex PCR, lists solely in-frame clones and lacks some. The data contain tens of thousands of clones, 83% of them singletons. Time point: after dendritic cell vaccination, including at tumor progression/relapse. PBMC were collected before vaccination, two weeks after the third vaccination, and at progression. Sequencing was performed on blood, taken after dendritic cell vaccination. This chain uses TRBV5-1 with TRBJ2-7, with 9 bases matching TRBD1. The receptor's source is a human donor with glioblastoma. The CDR3 sequence: CASSLLPGQGYEQYF. CDR3 nucleotide sequence: TGCGCCAGCAGCCTCCTTCCGGGACAGGGCTACGAGCAGTACTTC.